The 8 T cell receptor beta chains below all came from one sample that was sequenced in a study of T-cell reconstitution after alpha-beta-depleted transplantation in children. This sample's TCRbeta library carried unique molecular identifier barcodes. TCRdb used MiXCR to reprocess the PCR reads, holding one entry per CDR3 protein. The sample includes about 100,000 distinct CDR3 sequences, around 7% of them seen just once. The material sequenced was PBMCs, taken before TCRalphabeta/CD19-depleted stem cell transplant. The receptors were sampled from a boy between 2 and 10 years old with acute lymphoblastic leukemia, due to receive a stem cell transplant.

In its sample, this clonotype was seen a few times. The chain carries TRBV20-1 and TRBJ2-7; the match to TRBD1 covers 11 bases. Germline V gene data show CDR1 as DFQATT and CDR2 as SNEGSKA (reference sequence). V lost 5 bases, J lost 0 bases, and 0 bases stayed unmatched. CDR3 length: 13 amino acids. The CDR3 DNA reads as TGCAGTGCTGGGACAGGGGGCTCCTACGAGCAGTACTTC. Protein sequence: CSAGTGGSYEQYF.

This clonotype was counted a few times. The chain has TRBV7-2 and TRBJ2-7; 10 positions match TRBD2. Germline V gene data show CDR1 as SGHTA and CDR2 as FQGNSA. Germline trimming cut 5 bases from V and 6 bases from J; bases unmatched to any gene: 10. This CDR3 comprises 15 residues. The CDR3 DNA is TGTGCCAGCAGCCTATTACTAGCGGGGATTGCCGAGCAGTACTTC. Encoded protein: CASSLLLAGIAEQYF.

This clonotype appeared a few times. This chain joins TRBV7-6 and TRBJ2-2; the match to TRBD1 covers 7 bases. This CDR3 region has 14 residues. Germline CDR1 SGHVS, CDR2 FNYEAQ. The J segment lost 3 bases and the V segment lost 2 bases, leaving 0 bases of the junction unmatched. CDR3 nucleotide sequence: TGTGCCAGCAGCTTAACAGGGGACACCGGGGAGCTGTTTTTT. Translated, it gives CASSLTGDTGELFF.

V usage is TRBV6-1 and J usage is TRBJ2-3; 11 bases are a match to TRBD2. Germline assignment: CDR1 MNHNS and CDR2 SASEGT. There are 15 residues in the CDR3. The V gene end was trimmed by 7 bases and the J gene end by 9 bases; junction bases not matched to a gene: 12. CDR3 loop: CASILEASGGQTQYF. Written as DNA, the CDR3 is TGTGCCAGCATATTGGAGGCTAGCGGGGGGCAGACGCAGTATTTT.

This clonotype was counted a few times. The genes are TRBV6-2 or TRBV6-3 and TRBJ2-6; 10 bases agree with TRBD1. Looked up from germline, CDR1 is MNHEY and CDR2 is SVGEGT. The CDR3 is 21 residues long. The trim removed 0 bases at V and 2 bases at J, leaving 13 bases unmatched. In DNA form, the CDR3 reads TGTGCCAGCAGTTACTCCCGGGACAGGGGTCGCAGTTCCACTGGGGCCAACGTCCTGACTTTC. This encodes CASSYSRDRGRSSTGANVLTF.

At least ten counts were recorded for this clonotype. The CDR3: CASSRDSTPPYLGELFF. The CDR3 DNA reads as TGTGCCAGCAGCCGGGACAGCACACCCCCCTACCTCGGGGAGCTGTTTTTT. The chain couples TRBV6-4 to TRBJ2-2; 7 bases line up with TRBD1. From germline, CDR1 is MRHNA and CDR2 SNTAGT. V lost 6 bases and J lost 7; bases outside the gene matches: 17. The CDR3 is made up of 17 amino acids.

This clonotype has just a few counts. This rearrangement joins TRBV6-5 to TRBJ2-1; 8 nucleotides agree with TRBD2. The CDR3 consists of 16 residues. The germline V gene encodes CDR1 MNHEY and CDR2 SVGAGI. V shed 3 bases, J shed 2 bases, and the junction held 6 bases outside the gene matches. CDR3 coding DNA: TGTGCCAGCAGTTATGAAGCGGGGGCCACCTACAATGAGCAGTTCTTC. Translated, it gives CASSYEAGATYNEQFF.

Many counts were recorded for this clonotype. The chain links TRBV6-5 to TRBJ2-1; TRBD2 agrees at 11 bases. V dropped 4 bases and J dropped 7; count of bases not matched to a gene: 9. CDR3 length: 16 amino acids. The germline V gene encodes CDR1 MNHEY and CDR2 SVGAGI. CDR3 sequence: CASSSLSGGARNEQFF. The CDR3 coding sequence is TGTGCCAGCAGTTCCCTTAGCGGGGGGGCTAGGAATGAGCAGTTCTTC.